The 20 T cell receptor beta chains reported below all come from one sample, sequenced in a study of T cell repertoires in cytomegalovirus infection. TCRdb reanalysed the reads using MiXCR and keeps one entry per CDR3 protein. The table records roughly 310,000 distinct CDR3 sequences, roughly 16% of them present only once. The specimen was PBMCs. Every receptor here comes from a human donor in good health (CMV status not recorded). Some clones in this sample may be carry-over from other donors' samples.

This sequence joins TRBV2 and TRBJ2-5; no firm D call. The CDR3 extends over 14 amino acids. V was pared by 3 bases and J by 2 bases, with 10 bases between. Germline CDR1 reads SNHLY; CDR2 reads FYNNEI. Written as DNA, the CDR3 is TGTGCCAGCAGTGAGTCCTGGGCACAAGAGACCCAGTACTTC. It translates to CASSESWAQETQYF.

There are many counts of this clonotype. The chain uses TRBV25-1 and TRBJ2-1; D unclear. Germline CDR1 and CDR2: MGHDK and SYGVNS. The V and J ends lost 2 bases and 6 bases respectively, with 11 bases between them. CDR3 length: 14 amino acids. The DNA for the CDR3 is TGTGCCAGCAGTGAAGTCCTTGTGGGCAATGAGCAGTTCTTC. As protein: CASSEVLVGNEQFF. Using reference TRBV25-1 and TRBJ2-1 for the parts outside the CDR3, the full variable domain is EADIYQTPRYLVIGTGKKITLECSQTMGHDKMYWYQQDPGMELHLIHYSYGVNSTEKGDLSSESTVSRIRTEHFPLTLESARPSHTSQYLCASSEVLVGNEQFFGPGTRLTVL.

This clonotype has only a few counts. Here the CDR3 reads CSARTGGRNTEAFF. The CDR3 nucleotides read TGCAGTGCTAGAACGGGGGGCCGAAACACTGAAGCTTTCTTT. This chain links TRBV20-1 with TRBJ1-1; TRBD1 is a possible D gene (6 bases). This CDR3 is 14 amino acids long. The V end lost 2 bases, the J end lost 2 bases, and 12 bases lay between the germline ends. The V gene's germline CDR1 is DFQATT and CDR2 SNEGSKA (reference sequence).

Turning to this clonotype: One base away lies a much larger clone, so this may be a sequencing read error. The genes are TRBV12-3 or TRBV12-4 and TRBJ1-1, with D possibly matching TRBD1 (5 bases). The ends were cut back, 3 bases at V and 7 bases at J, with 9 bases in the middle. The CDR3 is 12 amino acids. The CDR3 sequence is CASSFAGGEAFF. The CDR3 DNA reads TGTGCCAGCAGTTTCGCGGGGGGTGAAGCTTTCTTT.

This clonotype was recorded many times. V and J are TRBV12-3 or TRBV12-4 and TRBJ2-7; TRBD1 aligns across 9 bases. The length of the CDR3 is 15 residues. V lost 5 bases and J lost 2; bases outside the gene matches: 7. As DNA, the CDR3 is TGTGCCAGCAGTGGGACAGGGACTTTTACCTACGAGCAGTACTTC. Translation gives CASSGTGTFTYEQYF.

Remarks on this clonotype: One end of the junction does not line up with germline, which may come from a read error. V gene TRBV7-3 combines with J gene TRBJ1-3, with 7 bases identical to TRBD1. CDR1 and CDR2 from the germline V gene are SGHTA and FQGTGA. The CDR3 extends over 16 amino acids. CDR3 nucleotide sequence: TGTGCCGGCAGCCTCGGAGGGACAGCGGCTGGGAACACCATATATTTT. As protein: CAGSLGGTAAGNTIYF. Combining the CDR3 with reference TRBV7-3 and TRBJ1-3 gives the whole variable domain GAGVSQTPSNKVTEKGKYVELRCDPISGHTALYWYRQSLGQGPEFLIYFQGTGAADDSGLPNDRFFAVRPEGSVSTLKIQRTERGDSAVYLCAGSLGGTAAGNTIYFGEGSWLTVV.

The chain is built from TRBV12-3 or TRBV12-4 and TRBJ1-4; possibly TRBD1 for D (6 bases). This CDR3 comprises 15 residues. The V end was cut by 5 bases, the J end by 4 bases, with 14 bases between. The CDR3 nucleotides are TGTGCCAGCAGTCTGGGGGCAGGGTATAATGAAAAACTGTTTTTT. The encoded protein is CASSLGAGYNEKLFF.

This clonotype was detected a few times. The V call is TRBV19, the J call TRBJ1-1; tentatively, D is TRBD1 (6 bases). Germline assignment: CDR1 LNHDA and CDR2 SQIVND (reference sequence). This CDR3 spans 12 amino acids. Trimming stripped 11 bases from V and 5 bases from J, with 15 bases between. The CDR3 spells CASKGGYTEAFF. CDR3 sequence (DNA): TGTGCCTCCAAAGGGGGGTATACTGAAGCTTTCTTT.

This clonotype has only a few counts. CDR3 in amino acids: CASSSSKTGANEKLFF. CDR3 in DNA: TGTGCCAGCAGCTCTAGCAAGACAGGGGCTAATGAAAAACTGTTTTTT. This sequence joins TRBV7-9 and TRBJ1-4; 8 bases agree with TRBD1. Germline assignment: CDR1 SEHNR and CDR2 FQNEAQ (reference sequence). After removal of 4 bases from V and 3 bases from J, the junction contained 7 bases not matched to a gene. The CDR3 has 16 amino acids.

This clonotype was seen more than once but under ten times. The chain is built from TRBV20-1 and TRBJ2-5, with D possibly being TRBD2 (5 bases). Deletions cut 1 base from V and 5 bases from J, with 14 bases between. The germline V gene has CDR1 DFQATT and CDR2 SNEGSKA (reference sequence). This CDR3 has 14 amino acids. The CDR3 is CSARALRVGETQYF. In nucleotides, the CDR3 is TGCAGTGCTAGAGCTTTGCGGGTTGGGGAGACCCAGTACTTC.

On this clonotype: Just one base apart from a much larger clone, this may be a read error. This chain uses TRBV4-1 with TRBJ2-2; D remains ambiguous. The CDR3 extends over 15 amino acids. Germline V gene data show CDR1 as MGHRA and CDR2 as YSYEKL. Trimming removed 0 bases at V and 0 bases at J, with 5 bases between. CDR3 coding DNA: TGCGCCAGCAGCCAAGAAACAACGAACACCGGGGAGCTGTTTTTT. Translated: CASSQETTNTGELFF.

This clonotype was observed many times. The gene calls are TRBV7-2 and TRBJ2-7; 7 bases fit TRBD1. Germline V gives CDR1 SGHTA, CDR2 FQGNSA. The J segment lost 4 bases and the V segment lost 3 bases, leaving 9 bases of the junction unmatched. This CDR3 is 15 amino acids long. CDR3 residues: CASSFNPTGLYEQYF. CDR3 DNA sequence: TGTGCCAGCAGCTTTAACCCGACAGGGTTGTACGAGCAGTACTTC.

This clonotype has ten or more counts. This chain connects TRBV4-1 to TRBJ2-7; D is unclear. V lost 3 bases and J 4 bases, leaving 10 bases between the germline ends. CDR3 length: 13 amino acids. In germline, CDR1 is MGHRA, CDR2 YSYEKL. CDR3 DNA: TGCGCCAGCAGCCAGGCAGAGTCGTACGAGCAGTACTTC. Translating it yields CASSQAESYEQYF.

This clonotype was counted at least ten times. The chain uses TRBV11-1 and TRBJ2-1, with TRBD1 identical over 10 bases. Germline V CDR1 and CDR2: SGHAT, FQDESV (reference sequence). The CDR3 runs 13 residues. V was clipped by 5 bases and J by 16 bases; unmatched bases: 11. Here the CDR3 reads CASSLHPGTGAFF. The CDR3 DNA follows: TGTGCCAGCAGCCTCCACCCCGGGACAGGGGCTTTCTTC.

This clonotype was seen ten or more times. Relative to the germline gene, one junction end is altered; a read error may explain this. Here the CDR3 DNA reads TGTGCCAGCAGTGAGACGGGCGGGGTGCTCCCGTGGTTC. Its translation: CASSETGGVLPWF. The chain uses TRBV2 and TRBJ2-1; D possibly corresponds to TRBD2 (6 bases). This CDR3 contains 13 residues. The germline V gene has CDR1 SNHLY and CDR2 FYNNEI.

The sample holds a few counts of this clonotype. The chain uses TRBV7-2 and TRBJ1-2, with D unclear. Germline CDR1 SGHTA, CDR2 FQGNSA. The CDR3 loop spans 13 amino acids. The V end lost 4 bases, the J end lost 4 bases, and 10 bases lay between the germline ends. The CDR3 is CASSYDNAYGYTF. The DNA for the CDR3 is TGTGCCAGCAGCTACGACAACGCCTATGGCTACACCTTC.

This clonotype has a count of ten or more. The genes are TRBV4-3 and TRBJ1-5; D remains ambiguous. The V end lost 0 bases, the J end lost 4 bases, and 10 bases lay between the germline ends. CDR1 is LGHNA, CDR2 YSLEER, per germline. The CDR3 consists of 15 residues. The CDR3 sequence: CASSQEVVGNQPQHF. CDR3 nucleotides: TGCGCCAGCAGCCAAGAAGTTGTAGGAAATCAGCCCCAGCATTTT.

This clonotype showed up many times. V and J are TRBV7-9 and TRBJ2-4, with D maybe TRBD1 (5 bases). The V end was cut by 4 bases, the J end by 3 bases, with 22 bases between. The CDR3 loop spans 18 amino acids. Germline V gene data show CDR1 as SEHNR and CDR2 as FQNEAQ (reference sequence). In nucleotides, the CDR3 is TGTGCCAGCAGCTCCGACTGGACATCCAGGACATTCAAAAACATTCAGTACTTC. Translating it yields CASSSDWTSRTFKNIQYF.

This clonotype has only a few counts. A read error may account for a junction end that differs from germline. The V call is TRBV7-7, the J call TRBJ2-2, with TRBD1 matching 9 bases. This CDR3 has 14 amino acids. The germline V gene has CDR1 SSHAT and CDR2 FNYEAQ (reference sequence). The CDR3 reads CASSLRTGAGELFF. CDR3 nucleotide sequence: TGTGCTAGCAGCTTACGGACAGGGGCCGGGGAGCTGTTTTTT.

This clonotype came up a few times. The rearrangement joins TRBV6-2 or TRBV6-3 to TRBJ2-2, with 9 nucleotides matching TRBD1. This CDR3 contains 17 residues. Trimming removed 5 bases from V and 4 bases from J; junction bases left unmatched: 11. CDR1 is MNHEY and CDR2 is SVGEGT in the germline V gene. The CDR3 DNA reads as TGTGCCAGCAGTAAGGGACAACAGGGGGCAAGCACCGGGGAGCTGTTTTTT. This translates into CASSKGQQGASTGELFF.